A selection of T cell receptor beta chains follows, all from one sample in a study of T cell changes during pregnancy in multiple sclerosis. Only in-frame clones appear in the TCRdb table, and some are missing; sequencing was by immunoSEQ multiplex PCR. This repertoire shows 30,000 to 40,000 clones, about 95% found once; its top ten account for roughly 0.4%. Sequencing was performed on CD4+ T cells from peripheral blood mononuclear cells, taken in the second trimester of pregnancy. Receptors were obtained from a female donor with multiple sclerosis, enrolled in a pregnancy study. The CDR3 runs from the conserved cysteine through the conserved F or W. The D gene is left open where the match is weak. Expanded clones are given a class, and other clones once, few, many or no size at all.

clone_size j_call v_call d_call cdr3_nt cdr3_aa
NA TRBJ2-3 TRBV6-5 TRBD2 TGTGCCAGCAGTTCCGGGACTAGCGAGTATTTT CASSSGTSEYF
NA TRBJ2-3 TRBV5-4 NA TGTGCCAGCAGCTTAATAAGGGCGGGAACCACAGATACGCAGTATTTT CASSLIRAGTTDTQYF
NA TRBJ1-1 TRBV11-1 NA TGTGCCAGCAGCTTAGACAGGGTGGTCACTGAAGCTTTCTTT CASSLDRVVTEAFF
NA TRBJ1-4 TRBV18 TRBD1 TGTGCCAGCTCACGTGGACAGGGTGTTGAAAAACTGTTTTTT CASSRGQGVEKLFF
few TRBJ1-1 TRBV28 TRBD1 TGTGCCAGCAGTACGAGACAGGGATCAGCTTTCTTT CASSTRQGSAFF
NA TRBJ1-2 TRBV5-1 NA TGCGCCAGCGGCAGCGTGTATGGCTACACCTTC CASGSVYGYTF
NA TRBJ1-1 TRBV10-3 NA TGTGCCATCAGTGAGCGAAAGACAGAGCGCACTGAAGCTTTCTTT CAISERKTERTEAFF
NA TRBJ1-6 TRBV5-1 NA TGCGCCAGCAGAAGACAGGCGAAAAATTCACCCCTCCACTTT CASRRQAKNSPLHF
NA TRBJ1-2 TRBV11-1 TRBD1 TGTGCCAGCAGCCCCTCGACAGGGGGCGGCTACACCTTC CASSPSTGGGYTF
NA TRBJ1-5 TRBV30 NA TGTGCCTGGAGCAGACGGGATTTAAATAGCAATCAGCCCCAGCATTTT CAWSRRDLNSNQPQHF
NA TRBJ2-2 TRBV7-2 TRBD2 TGTGCCAGCAGCCTTCGACTAGCGCGGTCGGGCGGGGAGCTGTTTTTT CASSLRLARSGGELFF
NA TRBJ2-7 TRBV7-8 TRBD1 TGTGCCAGCAGCTTAGGGACAGGGTCCTACGAGCAGTACTTC CASSLGTGSYEQYF
NA TRBJ2-5 TRBV25-1 NA TGTGCCAGCAGTAAACAGGGAGACGGTCGGGAGACCCAGTACTTC CASSKQGDGRETQYF
NA TRBJ2-3 TRBV10-3 TRBD2 TGTGCCATCAGTGAGTTAGCGGGAGTAGTAACAGATACGCAGTATTTT CAISELAGVVTDTQYF
NA TRBJ2-4 TRBV5-4 TRBD2 TGTGCCAGCAGCTCGGGACTAGCGGGGGGAAAAAACATTCAGTACTTC CASSSGLAGGKNIQYF
NA TRBJ1-5 TRBV7-2 TRBD1 TGTGCCAGCAGCACAACAGGGGGTCAGCCCCAGCATTTT CASSTTGGQPQHF
NA TRBJ1-2 TRBV7-9 TRBD1 TGTGCCAGCAGCAGAACAGGGGGCTATGGCTACACCTTC CASSRTGGYGYTF
NA TRBJ1-2 TRBV5-4 NA TGTGCCAGTACCGGGGGGGCGAGTACCCTCTATGGCTACACCTTC CASTGGASTLYGYTF
NA TRBJ1-2 TRBV7-2 NA TGTGCCAGCAGCTTCGGGGAGATCTCTATCCCCTTC CASSFGEISIPF
NA TRBJ2-4 TRBV4-2 NA TGTGCCAGCAGCCAAGATCCTTGGGCAGGGTCGGATGCAAACATTCAGTACTTC CASSQDPWAGSDANIQYF
NA TRBJ2-7 TRBV18 TRBD1 TGTGCCAGCTCAGCCGACAGGGCCTATCTTCCCGACGAGCAGTACTTC CASSADRAYLPDEQYF
NA TRBJ2-5 TRBV7-8 TRBD1 TGTGCCAGCAGCAAGGACAGGGATCCGGCCCAGTACTTC CASSKDRDPAQYF
NA TRBJ2-7 TRBV5-1 TRBD2 TGCGCCAGCAGCCTCCCCGGGGGGTACGAGCAGTACTTC CASSLPGGYEQYF
NA TRBJ1-5 TRBV7-9 NA TGTGCCAGCAGCTTAGCTAAGGGGGACAATCAGCCCCAGCATTTT CASSLAKGDNQPQHF
NA TRBJ1-2 TRBV2 TRBD1 TGTGCCAGCAGTGGGGACAGGGCGACGGGTGGCTACACCTTC CASSGDRATGGYTF
NA TRBJ1-4 TRBV19 TRBD1 TGTGCCAGTAGGCCGGTTGGGACAGCTAATGAAAAACTGTTTTTT CASRPVGTANEKLFF
NA TRBJ2-1 TRBV7-2 NA TGTGCCAGCAGCTACAACCGGGACATAGACAATGAGCAGTTCTTC CASSYNRDIDNEQFF
once TRBJ2-2 TRBV18 NA TGTGCCACCGGAGGGAGAACCGGGGAGCTGTTTTTT CATGGRTGELFF
once TRBJ1-5 TRBV4-1 TRBD1 TGCGCCAGCAGCCAAGAGGGACAGGGAAGTCAGCCCCAGCATTTT CASSQEGQGSQPQHF
once TRBJ2-1 TRBV30 NA TGTGCCTTCAGGGGCTACGGGTACAATGAGCAGTTCTTC CAFRGYGYNEQFF
NA TRBJ1-2 TRBV11-2 NA TGTGCCAGCAGCTTAGCCTCGTATGGCTACACCTTC CASSLASYGYTF